These 19 T cell receptor beta chains were all obtained from the same sample, sequenced in a study of vaccination and CD4 T cells after COVID-19. Treatment indicated: roughly 10-day PBMC culture with coronavirus spike peptide pools or control peptides (ViraFEST assay). No cognate antigen is known for these TCRs. Oncomine TCR Beta short-read sequencing was applied to DNA from cultured CD4+ T cells. TCRdb recomputed calls from the PCR reads with MiXCR, one row per CDR3 protein. The table has more than 15,000 distinct CDR3 sequences, less than 70% seen once; the top ten hold around 7.5%. Sequencing was performed on CD4+ T cells from blood, cultured in vitro. These receptor sequences come from a human donor who had recovered from COVID-19.

Points on this clonotype: Its ends do not fully match the called genes, so a read error is possible. The CDR3 DNA reads as TGTGCCAGCAGTCCTCTAGCTTGGGACAATAAGCAGTTCTTC. As protein: CASSPLAWDNKQFF. V is TRBV28 and J is TRBJ2-1; maybe TRBD1 (6 bases). Germline V lookup: CDR1 MDHEN, CDR2 SYDVKM. The CDR3 has 14 residues.

The rearrangement uses TRBV27 and TRBJ2-7; TRBD1 matches 9 bases. Germline V CDR1 and CDR2: MNHEY, SMNVEV (reference sequence). J gave up 4 bases and V 7 bases, and 11 bases lay outside the gene matches. CDR3 length: 15 residues. The CDR3 spells CASTTLLTGGYEQYF. The CDR3 DNA reads TGTGCCAGCACCACATTACTGACAGGGGGTTACGAGCAGTACTTC.

V usage is TRBV18 and J usage is TRBJ2-7; 9 bases match TRBD2. Losses at the gene ends were 0 bases for V and 2 bases for J; bases not matched to a gene: 2. CDR1 is KGHSH and CDR2 is LQKENI in the germline V gene. The CDR3 spans 15 residues. The CDR3 region is CASSPPSGGTYEQYF. CDR3 in DNA: TGTGCCAGCTCACCACCCAGCGGGGGGACCTACGAGCAGTACTTC.

There are a few counts of this clonotype. This sequence joins TRBV6-1 and TRBJ1-6; the D is unclear. Germline loops: CDR1 MNHNS, CDR2 SASEGT. The CDR3 is made up of 12 amino acids. V was shortened by 8 bases and J by 5 bases, with 7 bases between the two germline ends. CDR3 region: CASSAHNSPLHF. The CDR3 nucleotides read TGTGCCAGCTCGGCCCATAATTCACCCCTCCACTTT.

The V gene is TRBV6-1, the J gene TRBJ1-3, with D unclear. Germline CDR1 MNHNS, CDR2 SASEGT. V lost 4 bases to trimming and J lost 7 bases, with 17 bases between them. The CDR3 is made up of 15 amino acids. The CDR3 sequence: CASSADRYPGNTIYF. CDR3 sequence (DNA): TGTGCCAGCAGTGCCGACCGCTACCCGGGGAACACCATATATTTT.

This clonotype came up once. The chain carries TRBV7-2 and TRBJ2-7; perhaps TRBD2 as D (7 bases). Per germline, CDR1 SGHTA and CDR2 FQGNSA. CDR3 size: 15 residues. Trimming removed 5 bases from V and 4 bases from J, with 18 bases in between. The CDR3 spells CASSQHRGAEYEQYF. CDR3 nucleotide sequence: TGTGCCAGCAGCCAACACCGGGGGGCTGAGTACGAGCAGTACTTC.

V and J are TRBV5-1 and TRBJ2-5, with D possibly TRBD1 on 6 matching bases. The CDR3 totals 14 residues. Germline V gene sequence: CDR1 SGHRS, CDR2 YFSETQ. Between the trimmed V and J ends, which lost 4 bases and 1 base, there was a span of 11 bases. CDR3 sequence: CASSGGWPQETQYF. The CDR3 DNA reads TGCGCCAGCAGCGGGGGCTGGCCCCAAGAGACCCAGTACTTC.

The chain joins TRBV28 to TRBJ1-1, with D unclear. Germline CDR1 is MDHEN and CDR2 is SYDVKM. V shed 5 bases and J shed 1 base, with 23 bases lying between them. The CDR3 consists of 18 residues. Written as DNA, the CDR3 is TGTGCCAGCAGTCTCCCGTGGCCCAACGGACGGACGAACACTGAAGCTTTCTTT. This translates into CASSLPWPNGRTNTEAFF.

There are a few counts of this clonotype. The chain is built from TRBV19 and TRBJ2-5, with a possible D match to TRBD1 (5 bases). Between the trimmed V and J ends, which lost 5 bases and 5 bases, there was a span of 12 bases. This CDR3 is 13 amino acids long. Germline V gives CDR1 LNHDA, CDR2 SQIVND (reference sequence). DNA of the CDR3: TGTGCCAGTAGTTACGACAGTAGGGAGACCCAGTACTTC. It yields the protein CASSYDSRETQYF.

This chain uses TRBV2 with TRBJ2-5; 7 nucleotides align to TRBD1. Germline V gene lookup returns CDR1 SNHLY and CDR2 FYNNEI. The CDR3 is 13 residues long. After removal of 5 bases from V and 7 bases from J, the junction contained 7 bases not matched to a gene. CDR3 nucleotide sequence: TGTGCCAGCAGTACGACAGGGCTGAGGACCCAGTACTTC. Translating gives CASSTTGLRTQYF.

This chain connects TRBV7-9 to TRBJ2-5, with D possibly being TRBD1 (6 bases). Germline V gene data show CDR1 as SEHNR and CDR2 as FQNEAQ (reference sequence). This CDR3 is 13 amino acids long. Trimming removed 8 bases at V and 1 base at J, with 11 bases between. The CDR3 DNA reads as TGTGCCAGCGCCTACAGGGTCCAAGAGACCCAGTACTTC. Translation: CASAYRVQETQYF.

This clonotype has a handful of counts. The chain recombines TRBV7-2 with TRBJ2-7; 8 nucleotides match TRBD2. J gave up 6 bases and V 5 bases, and 9 bases lay outside the gene matches. The germline gives CDR1 SGHTA, CDR2 FQGNSA. The CDR3 covers 14 residues. In DNA, the CDR3 is TGTGCCAGCAGCCCAAATTCGGGAGGGAGCGAGCAGTACTTC. It translates to CASSPNSGGSEQYF.

V is TRBV6-1 and J is TRBJ2-7; 11 nucleotides match TRBD2. Germline V gene data show CDR1 as MNHNS and CDR2 as SASEGT. V trimming: 6 bases; J trimming: 4 bases; junction bases outside the gene matches: 8. This CDR3 has 15 residues. The CDR3 here is CASRPTGTSGYEQYF. The CDR3 nucleotides read TGTGCCAGCAGGCCGACCGGGACTAGCGGTTACGAGCAGTACTTC.

This clonotype was seen a handful of times. J is TRBJ2-1 and V is TRBV24-1, with 13 bases that match TRBD2. This CDR3 region has 17 residues. Trimming at V came to 3 bases and at J to 7 bases, leaving 8 bases not matched to a gene. Germline loops: CDR1 KGHDR, CDR2 SFDVKD. CDR3: CATSDPLTSGRGNEQFF. The CDR3 DNA is TGTGCCACCAGTGATCCCCTCACTAGCGGGAGGGGAAATGAGCAGTTCTTC.

This sequence joins TRBV5-1 and TRBJ2-5; a weak D match, TRBD1 (6 bases). The CDR3 consists of 15 residues. V shed 4 bases and J shed 13 bases, with 26 bases lying between them. Germline values: CDR1 SGHRS, CDR2 YFSETQ. CDR3 sequence (DNA): TGCGCCAGCAGCGCCTCGGGACAACTACAAGAGAGGGGGTACTTC. This codes for CASSASGQLQERGYF.

This chain uses TRBV27 with TRBJ1-1; D is perhaps TRBD1 (6 bases). V lost 6 bases to trimming and J lost 7 bases, with 24 bases between them. CDR3 length: 16 amino acids. Germline CDR1 MNHEY, CDR2 SMNVEV (reference sequence). The CDR3 DNA sequence: TGTGCCAGCAGGTCAAGGGGGAGCCCGGAGGGCTTTGAAGCTTTCTTT. The encoded protein is CASRSRGSPEGFEAFF.

V is TRBV6-5 and J is TRBJ2-3; 7 bases map to TRBD2. The CDR3 is 15 amino acids. With V trimmed by 0 bases and J by 1 base, 1 base remained unmatched. The germline gives CDR1 MNHEY, CDR2 SVGAGI. The CDR3 sequence is CASSYSGGGTDTQYF. The DNA for the CDR3 is TGTGCCAGCAGTTACTCGGGGGGGGGCACAGATACGCAGTATTTT.

This chain connects TRBV27 to TRBJ1-5; D perhaps matches TRBD1 (5 bases). Trimming left V 5 bases short and J 9 bases short, with 17 bases between. Germline V gene sequence: CDR1 MNHEY, CDR2 SMNVEV (reference sequence). This CDR3 spans 14 amino acids. The CDR3 nucleotides read TGTGCCAGCAGTCAATTACTAGGGGTACTGCCCCAGCATTTT. Amino acid sequence: CASSQLLGVLPQHF.

The rearrangement links TRBV25-1 to TRBJ2-5; the D gene is possibly TRBD1 (5 bases). V was cut by 7 bases and J by 2 bases, with 17 bases left in between. In germline, CDR1 is MGHDK, CDR2 SYGVNS. The CDR3 runs 15 residues. CDR3 amino acids: CASNMWGRGQETQYF. CDR3 coding DNA: TGTGCCAGCAATATGTGGGGAAGGGGACAAGAGACCCAGTACTTC.